These T cell receptor beta chains were read from a single sample in a study of blood T cell repertoires in COVID-19. Using immunoSEQ multiplex PCR, the repertoire was profiled, and TCRdb retains in-frame clones only, with some absent. Seen here are over 250,000 clones, roughly 87% observed once, and the top ten hold less than 15%. Sample: peripheral blood. The receptors here all came from a human donor in a cohort sampled during active COVID-19. Each CDR3 is given with its conserved first and last residue. Fields, in order: clone size, J gene, D gene, V gene, CDR3 DNA, CDR3 protein. A D gene is named only where the DNA matches it firmly. Some rows have no size entry. The others give once, few or many, or a class for an expanded clone.

clone size: few; J gene: TRBJ2-1; D gene: TRBD2; V gene: TRBV7-3; CDR3 DNA: TGTGCCAGCAGTCAAGCGGGAGGGCCCACCAATGAGCAGTTCTTC; CDR3 protein: CASSQAGGPTNEQFF
clone size: few; J gene: TRBJ2-3; D gene: .; V gene: TRBV7-6; CDR3 DNA: TGTGCCAGCAGCTTAGGAACAGGGTTAGCAGATACGCAGTATTTT; CDR3 protein: CASSLGTGLADTQYF
clone size: .; J gene: TRBJ1-1; D gene: TRBD1; V gene: TRBV19; CDR3 DNA: TGTGCCAGTAGTCCTACCACAGGGGGCGGCGCGTTTGTTGAAGCTTTCTTT; CDR3 protein: CASSPTTGGGAFVEAFF
clone size: .; J gene: TRBJ1-2; D gene: .; V gene: TRBV5-6; CDR3 DNA: TGTGCCAGCAGGGAACAGGGCAACTATGGCTACACCTTC; CDR3 protein: CASREQGNYGYTF
clone size: .; J gene: TRBJ2-1; D gene: TRBD2; V gene: TRBV7-2; CDR3 DNA: TGTGCCAGCAGCCGGACTAGCGGGAGTGTCAATGAGCAGTTCTTC; CDR3 protein: CASSRTSGSVNEQFF
clone size: .; J gene: TRBJ1-5; D gene: TRBD1; V gene: TRBV5-8; CDR3 DNA: TGTGCCAGCAGCCTGGAGTTTGGACAGGCGAATCAGCCCCAGCATTTT; CDR3 protein: CASSLEFGQANQPQHF
clone size: few; J gene: TRBJ2-1; D gene: .; V gene: TRBV23-1; CDR3 DNA: TGCGCCAGCAGTCAATTATTGGGGCTAGCCTACAATGAGCAGTTCTTC; CDR3 protein: CASSQLLGLAYNEQFF
clone size: .; J gene: TRBJ2-7; D gene: .; V gene: TRBV30; CDR3 DNA: TGTGCCTGGAGTCCACTGACAGGCTGGGCCTACGAGCAGTACTTC; CDR3 protein: CAWSPLTGWAYEQYF
clone size: once; J gene: TRBJ2-5; D gene: .; V gene: TRBV3-1/TRBV3-2; CDR3 DNA: TGTGCCAGCAGCCAGGTTTTAGAGCAAGAGACCCAGTACTTC; CDR3 protein: CASSQVLEQETQYF
clone size: .; J gene: TRBJ2-5; D gene: TRBD2; V gene: TRBV9; CDR3 DNA: TGTGCCAGCAGCGTAGGGGCGGGAGTGGTTGTAGAGACCCAGTACTTC; CDR3 protein: CASSVGAGVVVETQYF
clone size: .; J gene: TRBJ2-7; D gene: TRBD2; V gene: TRBV9; CDR3 DNA: TGTGCCAGCAGCATATCCGGGACTAGCGGTTACGAGCAGTACTTC; CDR3 protein: CASSISGTSGYEQYF
clone size: few; J gene: TRBJ1-2; D gene: TRBD1; V gene: TRBV15; CDR3 DNA: TGTGCCACCAGCAGAGGCGACAGGGGCTCTTATGGCTACACCTTC; CDR3 protein: CATSRGDRGSYGYTF
clone size: .; J gene: TRBJ1-1; D gene: .; V gene: TRBV11-3; CDR3 DNA: TGTGCCAGCAGCTTATCAGGGTACACTGAAGCTTTCTTT; CDR3 protein: CASSLSGYTEAFF
clone size: .; J gene: TRBJ2-1; D gene: TRBD1; V gene: TRBV18; CDR3 DNA: TGTGCCAGCTCACCGACAGGGGGGAAATGGGAGCAGTTCTTC; CDR3 protein: CASSPTGGKWEQFF
clone size: .; J gene: TRBJ1-5; D gene: .; V gene: TRBV19; CDR3 DNA: TGTGCCAGTAGTCCCCGGGAAAATCAGCCCCAGCATTTT; CDR3 protein: CASSPRENQPQHF
clone size: .; J gene: TRBJ2-5; D gene: TRBD2; V gene: TRBV18; CDR3 DNA: TGTGCCAGCTCACCACCGGATGTGGCTAGCGGGAGCAAGACCCAGTACTTC; CDR3 protein: CASSPPDVASGSKTQYF
clone size: .; J gene: TRBJ2-2; D gene: TRBD2; V gene: TRBV7-2; CDR3 DNA: TGTGCCACCATCCCGTCAGCGGGAGTGAACGGGGAGCTGTTTTTT; CDR3 protein: CATIPSAGVNGELFF
clone size: .; J gene: TRBJ2-1; D gene: .; V gene: TRBV18; CDR3 DNA: TGTGCCAGCTCACCTCAGGGCCTAGAAGGCTACAATGAGCAGTTCTTC; CDR3 protein: CASSPQGLEGYNEQFF
clone size: .; J gene: TRBJ2-7; D gene: .; V gene: TRBV6-2/TRBV6-3; CDR3 DNA: TGTGCCAGCAGTTACTCGAATCTACTTCCCTACGAGCAGTACTTC; CDR3 protein: CASSYSNLLPYEQYF
clone size: .; J gene: TRBJ2-1; D gene: TRBD2; V gene: TRBV18; CDR3 DNA: TGTGCCAGCTCACCACCGGGACTAGCGGGAGGCTCCTACAATGAGCAGTTCTTC; CDR3 protein: CASSPPGLAGGSYNEQFF
clone size: once; J gene: TRBJ2-3; D gene: TRBD1; V gene: TRBV24-1; CDR3 DNA: TGTGCCACCAGGACGACAGGGGGCGGGGATACGCAGTATTTT; CDR3 protein: CATRTTGGGDTQYF
clone size: .; J gene: TRBJ2-5; D gene: TRBD2; V gene: TRBV28; CDR3 DNA: TGTGCCAGCAGCCTTAGGCGGGGGGAAGAGACCCAGTACTTC; CDR3 protein: CASSLRRGEETQYF
clone size: .; J gene: TRBJ2-7; D gene: TRBD1; V gene: TRBV12-3/TRBV12-4; CDR3 DNA: TGTGCCAGCAGCTCAGGGGGCGAGCAGTACTTC; CDR3 protein: CASSSGGEQYF
clone size: .; J gene: TRBJ1-2; D gene: TRBD1; V gene: TRBV3-1/TRBV3-2; CDR3 DNA: TGTGCCAGCAGCCAAGATCTCCTGACAGGGTTTACCGCGCGATACACCTTC; CDR3 protein: CASSQDLLTGFTARYTF
clone size: .; J gene: TRBJ2-1; D gene: .; V gene: TRBV18; CDR3 DNA: TGTGCCAGCTCACGGGCAGGGAATACGGATGAGCAGTTCTTC; CDR3 protein: CASSRAGNTDEQFF
clone size: .; J gene: TRBJ2-3; D gene: .; V gene: TRBV7-2; CDR3 DNA: TGTGCCAGCAGCTTAGCGTTGGCCACAGATACGCAGTATTTT; CDR3 protein: CASSLALATDTQYF
clone size: .; J gene: TRBJ1-2; D gene: TRBD1; V gene: TRBV29-1; CDR3 DNA: TGCAGCGCTGCTCCCGGGACAGGGTTCTATGGCTACACCTTC; CDR3 protein: CSAAPGTGFYGYTF
clone size: .; J gene: TRBJ2-7; D gene: .; V gene: TRBV9; CDR3 DNA: TGTGCCAGCAGCGTAGGGGGGGGCAACTACGAGCAGTACTTC; CDR3 protein: CASSVGGGNYEQYF
clone size: few; J gene: TRBJ1-1; D gene: TRBD1; V gene: TRBV28; CDR3 DNA: TGTGCCAGCATTCAGGGGGCGCGGACTGAAGCTTTCTTT; CDR3 protein: CASIQGARTEAFF
clone size: .; J gene: TRBJ2-1; D gene: TRBD2; V gene: TRBV5-1; CDR3 DNA: TGCGCCAGCAGCTTGGCGGTAGCGGGAGTTGGCAATGAGCAGTTCTTC; CDR3 protein: CASSLAVAGVGNEQFF
clone size: .; J gene: TRBJ2-7; D gene: TRBD1; V gene: TRBV6-6; CDR3 DNA: TGTGCCAGCAGTTTTCCAGGGGGCGCAGTAGACGAGCAGTACTTC; CDR3 protein: CASSFPGGAVDEQYF
clone size: .; J gene: TRBJ2-1; D gene: .; V gene: TRBV5-1; CDR3 DNA: TGCGCCAGCAGCGCCGGGACAACCTCCTACAATGAGCAGTTCTTC; CDR3 protein: CASSAGTTSYNEQFF
clone size: .; J gene: TRBJ1-1; D gene: .; V gene: TRBV28; CDR3 DNA: TGTGCCAGCAGTTCCCCCCCGGTGGGGGGCACTGAAGCTTTCTTT; CDR3 protein: CASSSPPVGGTEAFF
clone size: few; J gene: TRBJ2-1; D gene: .; V gene: TRBV7-9; CDR3 DNA: TGTGCCAGCAGCTTAATCGGAATTGAGGGGTTCTTC; CDR3 protein: CASSLIGIEGFF
clone size: few; J gene: TRBJ2-3; D gene: TRBD1; V gene: TRBV7-2; CDR3 DNA: TGTGCCAGCAGTAGACAGGGCGGCACAGATACGCAGTATTTT; CDR3 protein: CASSRQGGTDTQYF
clone size: .; J gene: TRBJ2-1; D gene: TRBD2; V gene: TRBV7-9; CDR3 DNA: TGTGCCAGCAGCCAAGGACTAGCGGGAGGGGATGAGCAGTTCTTC; CDR3 protein: CASSQGLAGGDEQFF
clone size: .; J gene: TRBJ2-1; D gene: TRBD2; V gene: TRBV6-4; CDR3 DNA: TGTGCCAGCAGTATAGAATCGGGAGGGCATGAGCAGTTCTTC; CDR3 protein: CASSIESGGHEQFF
clone size: .; J gene: TRBJ1-6; D gene: TRBD1; V gene: TRBV20-1; CDR3 DNA: TGCAGTGCTAGTCGAGGACAGGGGGTTACTTACCCCCTCCACTTT; CDR3 protein: CSASRGQGVTYPLHF
clone size: .; J gene: TRBJ1-2; D gene: .; V gene: TRBV29-1; CDR3 DNA: TGCAGCGTAACGACAGAGTTTAACTATGGCTACACCTTC; CDR3 protein: CSVTTEFNYGYTF
clone size: .; J gene: TRBJ1-6; D gene: .; V gene: TRBV7-9; CDR3 DNA: TGTGCCAGCAGTCCCGGGACTGAGAATTCACCCCTCCACTTT; CDR3 protein: CASSPGTENSPLHF
clone size: few; J gene: TRBJ2-1; D gene: TRBD2; V gene: TRBV9; CDR3 DNA: TGTGCCAGCAGGGCGGGAGGCCCTGCTGATGAGCAGTTCTTC; CDR3 protein: CASRAGGPADEQFF
clone size: .; J gene: TRBJ1-4; D gene: .; V gene: TRBV12-3/TRBV12-4; CDR3 DNA: TGTGCCAGCAGTTTGGGAGTGAATGAAAAACTGTTTTTT; CDR3 protein: CASSLGVNEKLFF
clone size: once; J gene: TRBJ2-6; D gene: .; V gene: TRBV5-4; CDR3 DNA: TGTGCCAGCAGCTTGCCCAGCGCTAGCTCTGGGGCCAACGTCCTGACTTTC; CDR3 protein: CASSLPSASSGANVLTF
clone size: .; J gene: TRBJ1-1; D gene: TRBD1; V gene: TRBV19; CDR3 DNA: TGTGCCAGTAAGGACAGGGGCCTTACTGAAGCTTTCTTT; CDR3 protein: CASKDRGLTEAFF
clone size: .; J gene: TRBJ2-1; D gene: TRBD2; V gene: TRBV11-3; CDR3 DNA: TGTGCCAGCAGCTCCCAGAACATAGCGGGAGGCCCGCCGGGTGAGCAGTTCTTC; CDR3 protein: CASSSQNIAGGPPGEQFF
clone size: .; J gene: TRBJ2-1; D gene: TRBD2; V gene: TRBV5-5; CDR3 DNA: TGTGCCAGCAGCGGGCGGGAGGGATTAGCGGGAGGCTGGGTCTACAATGAGCAGTTCTTC; CDR3 protein: CASSGREGLAGGWVYNEQFF
clone size: .; J gene: TRBJ1-1; D gene: .; V gene: TRBV2; CDR3 DNA: TGTGCCAGCAGTGCTTTGGCCTCGAACACTGAAGCTTTCTTT; CDR3 protein: CASSALASNTEAFF
clone size: .; J gene: TRBJ2-5; D gene: TRBD2; V gene: TRBV9; CDR3 DNA: TGTGCCAGCAGCGTATCTAGCGGGAGCCAAGAGACCCAGTACTTC; CDR3 protein: CASSVSSGSQETQYF